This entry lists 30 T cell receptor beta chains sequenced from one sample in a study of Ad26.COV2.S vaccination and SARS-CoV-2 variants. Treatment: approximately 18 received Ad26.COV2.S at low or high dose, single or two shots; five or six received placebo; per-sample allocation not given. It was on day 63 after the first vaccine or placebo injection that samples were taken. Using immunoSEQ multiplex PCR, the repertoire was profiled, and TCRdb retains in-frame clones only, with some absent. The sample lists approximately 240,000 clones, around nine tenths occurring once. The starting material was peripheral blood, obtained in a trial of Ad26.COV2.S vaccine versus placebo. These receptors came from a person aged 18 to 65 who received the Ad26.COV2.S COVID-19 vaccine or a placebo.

CDR3 bases: TGTGCCAGCAGTGCCTTGACTAGCGGGGGGGCACACAATGAGCAGTTCTTC. It encodes CASSALTSGGAHNEQFF. The V gene is TRBV6-1, the J gene TRBJ2-1, with 14 bases matching TRBD2. CDR1 is MNHNS and CDR2 is SASEGT in the germline V gene. CDR3 size: 17 residues. Unmatched junction bases numbered 7, after V lost 4 bases and J lost 5 bases.

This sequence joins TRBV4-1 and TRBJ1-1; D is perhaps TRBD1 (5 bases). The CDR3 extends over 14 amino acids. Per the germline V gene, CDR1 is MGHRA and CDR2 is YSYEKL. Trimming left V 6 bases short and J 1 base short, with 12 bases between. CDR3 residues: CASRGVWANTEAFF. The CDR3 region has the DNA TGCGCCAGCAGGGGGGTGTGGGCGAACACTGAAGCTTTCTTT.

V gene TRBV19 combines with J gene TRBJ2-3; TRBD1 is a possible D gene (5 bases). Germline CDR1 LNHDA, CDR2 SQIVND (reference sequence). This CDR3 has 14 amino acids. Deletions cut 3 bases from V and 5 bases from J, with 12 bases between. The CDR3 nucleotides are TGTGCCAGTAGTATGGCGGCAGGGCAAGATACGCAGTATTTT. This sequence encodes CASSMAAGQDTQYF.

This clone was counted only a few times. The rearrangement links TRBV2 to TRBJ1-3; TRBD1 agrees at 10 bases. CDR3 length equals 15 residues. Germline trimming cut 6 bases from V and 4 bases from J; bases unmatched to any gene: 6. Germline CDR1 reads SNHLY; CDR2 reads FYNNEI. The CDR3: CASRGGQGKGNTIYF. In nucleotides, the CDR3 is TGTGCCAGCAGGGGGGGACAGGGGAAAGGAAACACCATATATTTT.

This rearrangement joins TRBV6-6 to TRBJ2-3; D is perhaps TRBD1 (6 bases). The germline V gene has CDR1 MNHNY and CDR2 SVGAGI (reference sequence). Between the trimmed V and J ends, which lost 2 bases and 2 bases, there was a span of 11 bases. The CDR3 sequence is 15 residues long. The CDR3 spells CASSYGQGYTDTQYF. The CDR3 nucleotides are TGTGCCAGCAGTTACGGGCAGGGGTACACAGATACGCAGTATTTT.

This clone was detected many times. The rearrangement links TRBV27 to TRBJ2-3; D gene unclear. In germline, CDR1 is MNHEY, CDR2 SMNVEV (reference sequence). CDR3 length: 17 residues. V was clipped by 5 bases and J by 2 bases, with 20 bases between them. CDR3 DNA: TGTGCCAGCAGTCCCAGGCTGTGGTCCGCTGTCACAGATACGCAGTATTTT. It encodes CASSPRLWSAVTDTQYF.

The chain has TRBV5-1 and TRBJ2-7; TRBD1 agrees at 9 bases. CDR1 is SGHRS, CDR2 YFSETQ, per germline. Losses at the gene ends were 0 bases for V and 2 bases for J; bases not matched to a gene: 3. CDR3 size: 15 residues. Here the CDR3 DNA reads TGCGCCAGCAGCTTGGGTCGGACAGGGGCCTACGAGCAGTACTTC. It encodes CASSLGRTGAYEQYF.

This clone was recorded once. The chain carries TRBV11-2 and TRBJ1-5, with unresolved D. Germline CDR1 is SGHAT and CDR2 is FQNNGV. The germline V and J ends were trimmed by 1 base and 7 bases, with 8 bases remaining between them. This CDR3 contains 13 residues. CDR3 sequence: CASSLGLGQPQHF. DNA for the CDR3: TGTGCCAGCAGCTTAGGTCTGGGACAGCCCCAGCATTTT.

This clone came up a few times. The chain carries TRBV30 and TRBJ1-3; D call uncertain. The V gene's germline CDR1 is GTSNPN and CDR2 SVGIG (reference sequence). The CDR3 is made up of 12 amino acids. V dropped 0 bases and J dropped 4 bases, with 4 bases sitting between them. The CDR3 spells CAWSVQGNTIYF. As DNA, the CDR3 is TGTGCCTGGAGTGTACAGGGAAACACCATATATTTT.

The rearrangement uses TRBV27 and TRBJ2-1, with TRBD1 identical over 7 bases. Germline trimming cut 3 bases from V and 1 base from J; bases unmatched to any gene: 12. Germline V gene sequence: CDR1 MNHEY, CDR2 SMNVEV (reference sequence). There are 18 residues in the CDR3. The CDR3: CASSFQARGLGSYNEQFF. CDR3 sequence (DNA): TGTGCCAGCAGTTTTCAGGCGAGGGGGCTTGGGTCCTACAATGAGCAGTTCTTC.

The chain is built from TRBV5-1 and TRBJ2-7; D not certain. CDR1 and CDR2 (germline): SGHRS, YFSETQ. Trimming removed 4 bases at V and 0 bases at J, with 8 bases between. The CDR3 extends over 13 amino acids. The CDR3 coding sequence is TGCGCCAGCAGCGACCGGTCCTCCTACGAGCAGTACTTC. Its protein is CASSDRSSYEQYF.

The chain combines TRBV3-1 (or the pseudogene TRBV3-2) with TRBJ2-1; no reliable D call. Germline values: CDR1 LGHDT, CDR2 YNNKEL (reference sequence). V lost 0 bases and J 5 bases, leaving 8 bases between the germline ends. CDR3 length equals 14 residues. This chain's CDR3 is CASSQDLLHNEQFF. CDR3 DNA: TGTGCCAGCAGCCAAGATCTGTTACACAATGAGCAGTTCTTC.

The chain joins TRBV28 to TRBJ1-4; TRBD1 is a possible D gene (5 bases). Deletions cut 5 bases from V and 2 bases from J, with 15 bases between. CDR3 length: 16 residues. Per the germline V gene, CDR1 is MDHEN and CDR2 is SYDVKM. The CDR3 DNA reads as TGTGCCAGCAGTCCGCGCCAAGAGGGGACTAATGAAAAACTGTTTTTT. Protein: CASSPRQEGTNEKLFF.

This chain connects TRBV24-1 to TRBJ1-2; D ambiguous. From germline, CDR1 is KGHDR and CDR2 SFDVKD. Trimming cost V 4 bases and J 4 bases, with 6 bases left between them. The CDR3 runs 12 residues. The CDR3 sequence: CATSEWGYGYTF. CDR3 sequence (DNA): TGTGCCACCAGTGAATGGGGCTATGGCTACACCTTC.

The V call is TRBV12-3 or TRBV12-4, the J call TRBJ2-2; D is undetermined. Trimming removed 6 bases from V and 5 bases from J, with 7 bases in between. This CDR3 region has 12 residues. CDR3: CASSTRTGELFF. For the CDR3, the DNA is TGTGCCAGCAGCACTCGGACCGGGGAGCTGTTTTTT.

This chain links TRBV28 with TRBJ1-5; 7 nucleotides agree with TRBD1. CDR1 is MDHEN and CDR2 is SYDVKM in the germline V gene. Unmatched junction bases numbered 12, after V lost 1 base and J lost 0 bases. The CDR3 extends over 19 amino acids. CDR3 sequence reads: CASSLFPTGPFYSNQPQHF. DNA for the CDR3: TGTGCCAGCAGTTTATTTCCGACAGGGCCTTTTTATAGCAATCAGCCCCAGCATTTT.

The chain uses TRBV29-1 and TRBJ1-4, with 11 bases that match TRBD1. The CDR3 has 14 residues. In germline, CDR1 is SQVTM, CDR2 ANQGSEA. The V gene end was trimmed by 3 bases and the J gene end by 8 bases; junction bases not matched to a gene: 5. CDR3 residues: CSVEAGQGAEKLFF. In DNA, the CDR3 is TGCAGCGTTGAGGCCGGACAGGGGGCAGAAAAACTGTTTTTT.

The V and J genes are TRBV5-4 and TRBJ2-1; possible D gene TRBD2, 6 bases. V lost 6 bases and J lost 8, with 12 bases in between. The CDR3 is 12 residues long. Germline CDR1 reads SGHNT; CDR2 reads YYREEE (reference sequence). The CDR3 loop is CASTREAHEQFF. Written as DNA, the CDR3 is TGTGCCAGCACCAGGGAGGCACATGAGCAGTTCTTC.

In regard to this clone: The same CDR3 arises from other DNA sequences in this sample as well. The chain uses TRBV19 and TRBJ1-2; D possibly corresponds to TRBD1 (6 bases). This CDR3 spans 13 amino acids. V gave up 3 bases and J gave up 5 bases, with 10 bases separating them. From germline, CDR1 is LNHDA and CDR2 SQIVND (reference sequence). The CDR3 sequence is CASSIGTPYGYTF. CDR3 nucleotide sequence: TGTGCCAGTAGTATCGGGACACCTTATGGCTACACCTTC.

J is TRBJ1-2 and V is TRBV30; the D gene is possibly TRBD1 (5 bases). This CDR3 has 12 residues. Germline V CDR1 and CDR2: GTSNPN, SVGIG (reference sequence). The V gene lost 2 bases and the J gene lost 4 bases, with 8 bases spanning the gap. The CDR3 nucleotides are TGTGCCTGGAGTTCCGGGGCCTATGGCTACACCTTC. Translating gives CAWSSGAYGYTF.

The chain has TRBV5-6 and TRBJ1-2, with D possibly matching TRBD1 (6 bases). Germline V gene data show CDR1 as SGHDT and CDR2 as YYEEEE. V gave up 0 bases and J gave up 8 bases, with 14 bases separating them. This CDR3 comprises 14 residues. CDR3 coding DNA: TGTGCCAGCAGCTTGGATAGGGGGATTCGGGGCTACACCTTC. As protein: CASSLDRGIRGYTF.

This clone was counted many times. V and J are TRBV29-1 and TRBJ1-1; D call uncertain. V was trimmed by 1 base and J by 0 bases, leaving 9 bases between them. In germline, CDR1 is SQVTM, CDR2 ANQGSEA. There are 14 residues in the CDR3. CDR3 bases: TGCAGCGTTGAAGTGGCCCCAGTGAACACTGAAGCTTTCTTT. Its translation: CSVEVAPVNTEAFF.

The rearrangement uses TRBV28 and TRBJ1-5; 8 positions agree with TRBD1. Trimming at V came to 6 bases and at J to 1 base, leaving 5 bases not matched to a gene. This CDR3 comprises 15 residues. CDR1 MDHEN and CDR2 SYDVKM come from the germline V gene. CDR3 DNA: TGTGCCAGCAGGGCAGGGGGCGTCAGCAATCAGCCCCAGCATTTT. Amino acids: CASRAGGVSNQPQHF.

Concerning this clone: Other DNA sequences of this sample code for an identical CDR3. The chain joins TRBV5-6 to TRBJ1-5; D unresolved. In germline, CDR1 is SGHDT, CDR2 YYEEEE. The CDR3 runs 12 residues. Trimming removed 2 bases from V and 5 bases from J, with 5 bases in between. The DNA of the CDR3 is TGTGCCAGCAGCTTCCTGGATCAGCCCCAGCATTTT. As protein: CASSFLDQPQHF.

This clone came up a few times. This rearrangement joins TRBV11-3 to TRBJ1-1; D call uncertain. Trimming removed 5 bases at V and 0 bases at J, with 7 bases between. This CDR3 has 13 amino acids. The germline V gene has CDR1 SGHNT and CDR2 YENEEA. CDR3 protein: CASSLQLNTEAFF. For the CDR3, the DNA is TGTGCCAGCAGCCTCCAATTGAACACTGAAGCTTTCTTT.

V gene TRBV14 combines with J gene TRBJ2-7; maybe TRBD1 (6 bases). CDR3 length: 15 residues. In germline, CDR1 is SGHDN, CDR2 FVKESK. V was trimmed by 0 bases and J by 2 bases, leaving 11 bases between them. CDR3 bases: TGTGCCAGCAGCCAAGAACCGGACAGACCCTACGAGCAGTACTTC. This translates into CASSQEPDRPYEQYF.

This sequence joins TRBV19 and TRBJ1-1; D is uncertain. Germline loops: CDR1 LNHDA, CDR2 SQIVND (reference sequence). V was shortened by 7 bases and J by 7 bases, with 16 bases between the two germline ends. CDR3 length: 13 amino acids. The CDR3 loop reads CASKFGVRDEAFF. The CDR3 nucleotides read TGTGCCAGTAAGTTCGGGGTCCGGGATGAAGCTTTCTTT.

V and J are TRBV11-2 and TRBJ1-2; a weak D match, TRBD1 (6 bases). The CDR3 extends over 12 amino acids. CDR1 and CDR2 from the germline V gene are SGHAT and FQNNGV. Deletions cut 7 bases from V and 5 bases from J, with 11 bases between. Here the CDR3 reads CASNPTGYGYTF. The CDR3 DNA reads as TGTGCCAGCAACCCAACAGGGTATGGCTACACCTTC.

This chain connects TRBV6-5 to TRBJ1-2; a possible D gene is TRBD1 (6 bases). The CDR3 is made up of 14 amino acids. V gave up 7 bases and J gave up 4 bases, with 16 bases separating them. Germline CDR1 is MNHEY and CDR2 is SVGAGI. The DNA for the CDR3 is TGTGCCAGCACCCAGGGGTCGGACATCTATGGCTACACCTTC. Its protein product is CASTQGSDIYGYTF.

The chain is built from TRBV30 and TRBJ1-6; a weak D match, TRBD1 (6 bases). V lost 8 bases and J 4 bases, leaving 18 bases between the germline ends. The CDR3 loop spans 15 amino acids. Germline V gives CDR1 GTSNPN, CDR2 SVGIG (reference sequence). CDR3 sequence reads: CALTGGALYNSPLHF. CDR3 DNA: TGTGCCCTGACGGGGGGCGCGCTGTATAATTCACCCCTCCACTTT. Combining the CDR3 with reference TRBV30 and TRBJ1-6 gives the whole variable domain SQTIHQWPATLVQPVGSPLSLECTVEGTSNPNLYWYRQAAGRGLQLLFYSVGIGQISSEVPQNLSASRPQDRQFILSSKKLLLSDSGFYLCALTGGALYNSPLHFGNGTRLTVT.